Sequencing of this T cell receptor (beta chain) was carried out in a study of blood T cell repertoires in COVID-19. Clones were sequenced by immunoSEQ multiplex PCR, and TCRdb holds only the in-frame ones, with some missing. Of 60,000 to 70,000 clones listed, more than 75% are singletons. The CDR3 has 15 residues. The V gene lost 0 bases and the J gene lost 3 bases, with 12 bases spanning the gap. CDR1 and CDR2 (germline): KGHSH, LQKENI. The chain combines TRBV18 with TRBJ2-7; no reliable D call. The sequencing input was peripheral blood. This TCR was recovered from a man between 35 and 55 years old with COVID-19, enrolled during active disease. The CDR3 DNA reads TGTGCCAGCTCACCACCAGGAAGGTCAGGCTACGAGCAGTACTTC. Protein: CASSPPGRSGYEQYF.